Following are 14 T cell receptor beta chains from one sample sequenced in a study of vaccination and CD4 T cells after COVID-19. No cognate antigen is known for these TCRs. The study sequenced cultured CD4+ T cell DNA using the Oncomine TCR Beta short-read assay. TCRdb independently ran MiXCR on the PCR reads; one entry per CDR3 protein. Counted here are some 10,000 distinct CDR3 sequences, roughly 64% occurring once; the ten biggest clones make up around 32%. Treatment reported: approximately 11-day PBMC culture with coronavirus spike peptide pools or control peptides (ViraFEST assay). The material sequenced was CD4+ T cells from blood, cultured in vitro. The source of these receptors is a human donor who had recovered from COVID-19.

The sample holds a few counts of this clonotype. The rearrangement joins TRBV4-2 to TRBJ1-1; D gene uncertain. Germline CDR1 is LGHNA and CDR2 is YNFKEQ. CDR3 size: 16 residues. Trimming took 1 base from V and 0 from J, leaving 12 bases between them. The CDR3 region is CASSQAEVGLNTEAFF. As DNA, the CDR3 is TGTGCCAGCAGCCAAGCTGAGGTGGGCTTGAACACTGAAGCTTTCTTT.

This clonotype was seen only a few times. V is TRBV7-8 and J is TRBJ1-6; D remains unclear. Germline V gene sequence: CDR1 SGHVS, CDR2 FQNEAQ. Trimming stripped 4 bases from V and 7 bases from J, with 8 bases between. The CDR3 spans 13 residues. The CDR3, as DNA: TGTGCCAGCAGCTCCCTACTGAATTCACCCCTCCACTTT. This gives the protein CASSSLLNSPLHF.

The genes are TRBV7-8 and TRBJ1-5, with no clear D. Between the trimmed V and J ends, which lost 2 bases and 1 base, there was a span of 12 bases. The CDR3 length is 16 residues. The germline CDR1 and CDR2 sequences are SGHVS and FQNEAQ. The CDR3 spells CASSLNGAMSNQPQHF. CDR3 DNA sequence: TGTGCCAGCAGCTTAAATGGAGCAATGAGCAATCAGCCCCAGCATTTT.

The chain uses TRBV12-3 or TRBV12-4 and TRBJ1-3; D gene ambiguous. Trimming left V 1 base short and J 7 bases short, with 2 bases between. The CDR3 spans 11 residues. CDR3 bases: TGTGCCAGCAGTTTAGGCAACACCATATATTTT. It is translated as CASSLGNTIYF.

This chain joins TRBV2 and TRBJ2-3, with D tentatively TRBD1 (5 bases). Germline V gives CDR1 SNHLY, CDR2 FYNNEI. Between the trimmed V and J ends, which lost 10 bases and 0 bases, there was a span of 17 bases. The CDR3 is 15 amino acids. The CDR3 is CATPGPLVSTDTQYF. DNA for the CDR3: TGTGCCACCCCAGGGCCCCTTGTGAGCACAGATACGCAGTATTTT. The full variable domain, in which reference TRBV2 and TRBJ2-3 provide the parts outside the CDR3, is EPEVTQTPSHQVTQMGQEVILRCVPISNHLYFYWYRQILGQKVEFLVSFYNNEISEKSEIFDDQFSVERPDGSNFTLKIRSTKLEDSAMYFCATPGPLVSTDTQYFGPGTRLTVL.

This chain links TRBV7-9 with TRBJ2-1; TRBD1 might be the D (6 bases). CDR1 and CDR2 from the germline V gene are SEHNR and FQNEAQ (reference sequence). Trimming cost V 9 bases and J 10 bases, with 7 bases left between them. The CDR3 length is 9 residues. This CDR3 is CARGAEQFF. CDR3 coding DNA: TGTGCCAGGGGGGCAGAGCAGTTCTTC.

This chain joins TRBV7-9 and TRBJ1-1, with D maybe TRBD1 (5 bases). Germline CDR1 SEHNR, CDR2 FQNEAQ (reference sequence). V lost 1 base, J lost 3 bases, and 12 bases lay in between. CDR3 size: 15 residues. The CDR3 region has the DNA TGTGCCAGCAGCTTAGGGACCCTGGGGGACACTGAAGCTTTCTTT. It codes for CASSLGTLGDTEAFF.

The chain couples TRBV7-2 to TRBJ2-1, with 8 nucleotides matching TRBD2. The germline V gene has CDR1 SGHTA and CDR2 FQGNSA. This CDR3 has 15 amino acids. V lost 6 bases to trimming and J lost 2 bases; unmatched junction nucleotides: 6. The CDR3 is CASSPSGSAYNEQFF. In DNA, the CDR3 is TGTGCCAGCAGTCCTAGCGGGTCCGCCTACAATGAGCAGTTCTTC.

This chain links TRBV28 with TRBJ1-1; no clear D. CDR3 length: 14 amino acids. The V and J ends lost 3 bases and 1 base respectively, with 9 bases between them. Germline-derived CDR1 and CDR2 are MDHEN and SYDVKM. CDR3 DNA sequence: TGTGCCAGCAGTTTGGCCAGACCGAACACTGAAGCTTTCTTT. The encoded protein is CASSLARPNTEAFF.

The chain recombines TRBV7-2 with TRBJ2-3; tentative D call: TRBD2 (5 bases). This CDR3 has 15 amino acids. V gave up 1 base and J gave up 4 bases, with 12 bases separating them. Germline CDR1 is SGHTA and CDR2 is FQGNSA. The CDR3 loop reads CASSLVSGGADTQYF. DNA of the CDR3: TGTGCCAGCAGCTTAGTGAGCGGAGGCGCAGATACGCAGTATTTT.

This clonotype was counted between two and nine times. The chain has TRBV20-1 and TRBJ1-2; 8 bases line up with TRBD1. V was pared by 3 bases and J by 5 bases, with 2 bases of the junction left unmatched. From germline, CDR1 is DFQATT and CDR2 SNEGSKA (reference sequence). This CDR3 comprises 12 residues. CDR3: CSASGQGYGYTF. The DNA of the CDR3 is TGCAGTGCTAGCGGACAGGGTTATGGCTACACCTTC.

This clonotype has more than one count but fewer than ten. The chain links TRBV10-3 to TRBJ1-3; 7 nucleotides match TRBD1. With V trimmed by 3 bases and J by 9 bases, 8 bases remained unmatched. Germline CDR1 reads ENHRY; CDR2 reads SYGVKD. This CDR3 contains 14 residues. CDR3 sequence (DNA): TGTGCCATCAGTGAACCCAGACAGGGTGGCACCATATATTTT. It translates to CAISEPRQGGTIYF.

The chain employs TRBV11-3 and TRBJ2-5; 9 nucleotides align to TRBD2. The CDR3 sequence is 14 residues long. Germline CDR1 reads SGHNT; CDR2 reads YENEEA. Trimming cost V 6 bases and J 5 bases; bases outside gene matches: 7. The CDR3 reads CASSWRGGLETQYF. CDR3 nucleotides: TGTGCCAGCAGTTGGCGGGGGGGCCTCGAGACCCAGTACTTC.

The chain has TRBV6-1 and TRBJ1-1; D is ambiguous. Trimming stripped 0 bases from V and 5 bases from J, with 16 bases between. This CDR3 spans 16 amino acids. The germline V gene has CDR1 MNHNS and CDR2 SASEGT. CDR3: CASSEAGLAVGTEAFF. The DNA of the CDR3 is TGTGCCAGCAGTGAAGCCGGCCTAGCCGTGGGGACTGAAGCTTTCTTT.